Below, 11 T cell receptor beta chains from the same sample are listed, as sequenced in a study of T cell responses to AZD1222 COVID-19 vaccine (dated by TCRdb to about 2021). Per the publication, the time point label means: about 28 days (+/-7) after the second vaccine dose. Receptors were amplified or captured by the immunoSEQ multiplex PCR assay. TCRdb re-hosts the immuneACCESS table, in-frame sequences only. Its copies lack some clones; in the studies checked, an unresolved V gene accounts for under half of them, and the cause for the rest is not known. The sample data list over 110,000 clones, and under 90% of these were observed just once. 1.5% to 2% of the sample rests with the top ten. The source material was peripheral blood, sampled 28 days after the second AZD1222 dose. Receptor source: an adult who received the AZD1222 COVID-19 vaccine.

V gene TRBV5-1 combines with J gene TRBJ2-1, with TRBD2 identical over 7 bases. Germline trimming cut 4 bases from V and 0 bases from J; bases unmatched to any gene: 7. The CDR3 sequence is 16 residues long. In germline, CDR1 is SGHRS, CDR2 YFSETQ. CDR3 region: CASSLGRVGSYNEQFF. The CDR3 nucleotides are TGCGCCAGCAGCCTGGGGAGGGTGGGCTCCTACAATGAGCAGTTCTTC. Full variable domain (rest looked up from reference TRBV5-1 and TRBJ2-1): KAGVTQTPRYLIKTRGQQVTLSCSPISGHRSVSWYQQTPGQGLQFLFEYFSETQRNKGNFPGRFSGRQFSNSRSEMNVSTLELGDSALYLCASSLGRVGSYNEQFFGPGTRLTVL.

This CDR3 reads CASGFGQGIPYEQYF. The CDR3, as DNA: TGTGCTAGTGGTTTCGGACAGGGTATCCCCTACGAGCAGTACTTC. This chain connects TRBV12-5 to TRBJ2-7; the match to TRBD1 covers 8 bases. Unmatched junction bases numbered 6, after V lost 3 bases and J lost 2 bases. This CDR3 comprises 15 residues. Germline V gene sequence: CDR1 LGHNT, CDR2 FRNRAP. The full variable domain, completed using reference TRBV12-5 and TRBJ2-7, is DARVTQTPRHKVTEMGQEVTMRCQPILGHNTVFWYRQTMMQGLELLAYFRNRAPLDDSGMPKDRFSAEMPDATLATLKIQPSEPRDSAVYFCASGFGQGIPYEQYFGPGTRLTVT.

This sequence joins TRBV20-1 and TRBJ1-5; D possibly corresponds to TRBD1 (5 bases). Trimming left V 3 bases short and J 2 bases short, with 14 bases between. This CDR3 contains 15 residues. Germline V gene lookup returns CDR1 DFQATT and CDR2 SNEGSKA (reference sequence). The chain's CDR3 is CSASSRGVGNQPQHF. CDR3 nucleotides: TGCAGTGCTAGTTCTAGGGGCGTAGGCAATCAGCCCCAGCATTTT.

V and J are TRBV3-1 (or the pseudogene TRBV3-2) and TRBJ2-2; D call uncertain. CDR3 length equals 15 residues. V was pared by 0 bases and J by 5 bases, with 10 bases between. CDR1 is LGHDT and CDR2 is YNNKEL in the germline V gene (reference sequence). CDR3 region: CASSQEGSTTGELFF. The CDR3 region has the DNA TGTGCCAGCAGCCAAGAAGGGTCGACTACCGGGGAGCTGTTTTTT.

The CDR3 spells CASSQGVGSGWQYV. The CDR3, as DNA: TGTGCCAGCAGCCAAGGGGTAGGGTCTGGGTGGCAGTACGTC. The gene calls are TRBV3-1 (or the pseudogene TRBV3-2) and TRBJ2-7; D unresolved. The CDR3 length is 14 residues. The germline CDR1 and CDR2 sequences are LGHDT and YNNKEL (reference sequence). V lost 1 base and J lost 9, with 16 bases in between.

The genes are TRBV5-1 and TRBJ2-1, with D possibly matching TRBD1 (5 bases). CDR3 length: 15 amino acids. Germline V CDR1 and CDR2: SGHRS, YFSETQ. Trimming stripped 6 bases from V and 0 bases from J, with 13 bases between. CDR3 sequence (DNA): TGCGCCAGCACCCAGACAGAAAGCTCCTACAATGAGCAGTTCTTC. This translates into CASTQTESSYNEQFF. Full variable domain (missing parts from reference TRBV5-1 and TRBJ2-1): KAGVTQTPRYLIKTRGQQVTLSCSPISGHRSVSWYQQTPGQGLQFLFEYFSETQRNKGNFPGRFSGRQFSNSRSEMNVSTLELGDSALYLCASTQTESSYNEQFFGPGTRLTVL.

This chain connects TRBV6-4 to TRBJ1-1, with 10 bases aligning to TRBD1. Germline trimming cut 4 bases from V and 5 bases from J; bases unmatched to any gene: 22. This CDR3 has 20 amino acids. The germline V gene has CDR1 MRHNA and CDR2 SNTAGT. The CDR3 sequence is CASSASAGPGQGRLGTEAFF. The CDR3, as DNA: TGTGCCAGCAGTGCCTCGGCGGGACCGGGACAGGGGAGGTTAGGTACTGAAGCTTTCTTT.

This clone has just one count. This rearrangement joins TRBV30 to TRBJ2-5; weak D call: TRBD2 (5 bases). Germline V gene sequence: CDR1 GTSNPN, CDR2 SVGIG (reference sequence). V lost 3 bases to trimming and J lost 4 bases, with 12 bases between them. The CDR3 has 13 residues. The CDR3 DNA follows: TGTGCCTGGAGGCGCCCGGGGTCAGAGACCCAGTACTTC. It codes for CAWRRPGSETQYF.

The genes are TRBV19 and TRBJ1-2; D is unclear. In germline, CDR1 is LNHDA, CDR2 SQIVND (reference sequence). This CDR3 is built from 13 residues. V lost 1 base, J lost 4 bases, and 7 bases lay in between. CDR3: CASSIGHSYGYTF. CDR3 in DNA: TGTGCCAGTAGTATAGGACACAGCTATGGCTACACCTTC. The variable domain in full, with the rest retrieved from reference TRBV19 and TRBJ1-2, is DGGITQSPKYLFRKEGQNVTLSCEQNLNHDAMYWYRQDPGQGLRLIYYSQIVNDFQKGDIAEGYSVSREKKESFPLTVTSAQKNPTAFYLCASSIGHSYGYTFGSGTRLTVV.

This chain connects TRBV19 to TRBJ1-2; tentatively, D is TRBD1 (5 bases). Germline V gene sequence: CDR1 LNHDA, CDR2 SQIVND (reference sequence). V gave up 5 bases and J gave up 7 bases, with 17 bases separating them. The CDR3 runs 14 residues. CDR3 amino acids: CASSPGTGGFGYTF. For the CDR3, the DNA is TGTGCCAGTAGTCCGGGGACGGGAGGGTTTGGCTACACCTTC. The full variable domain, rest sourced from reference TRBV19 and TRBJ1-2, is DGGITQSPKYLFRKEGQNVTLSCEQNLNHDAMYWYRQDPGQGLRLIYYSQIVNDFQKGDIAEGYSVSREKKESFPLTVTSAQKNPTAFYLCASSPGTGGFGYTFGSGTRLTVV.

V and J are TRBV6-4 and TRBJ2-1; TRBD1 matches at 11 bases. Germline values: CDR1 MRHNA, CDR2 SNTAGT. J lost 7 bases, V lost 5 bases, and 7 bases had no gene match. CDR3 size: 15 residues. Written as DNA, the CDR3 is TGTGCCAGCAGTCTCGGGACAGGGGGAGGAAATGAGCAGTTCTTC. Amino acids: CASSLGTGGGNEQFF.